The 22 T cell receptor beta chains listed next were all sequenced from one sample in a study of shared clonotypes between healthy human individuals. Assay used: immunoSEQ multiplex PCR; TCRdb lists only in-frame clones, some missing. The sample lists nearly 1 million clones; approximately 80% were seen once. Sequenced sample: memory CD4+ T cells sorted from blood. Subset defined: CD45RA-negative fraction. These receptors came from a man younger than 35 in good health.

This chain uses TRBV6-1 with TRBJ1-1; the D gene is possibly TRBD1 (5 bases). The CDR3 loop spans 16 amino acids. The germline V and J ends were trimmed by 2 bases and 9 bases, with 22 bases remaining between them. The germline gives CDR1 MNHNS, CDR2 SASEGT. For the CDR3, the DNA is TGTGCCAGCAGTGAAATGGGGATGGGGCTCAGAGGGCAAGCTTTCTTT. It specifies CASSEMGMGLRGQAFF.

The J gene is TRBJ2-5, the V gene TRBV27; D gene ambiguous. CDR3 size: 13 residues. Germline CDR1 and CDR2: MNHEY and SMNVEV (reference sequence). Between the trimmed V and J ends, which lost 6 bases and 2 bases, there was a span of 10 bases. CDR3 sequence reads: CASSPLTQETQYF. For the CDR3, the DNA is TGTGCCAGCAGCCCACTAACTCAAGAGACCCAGTACTTC.

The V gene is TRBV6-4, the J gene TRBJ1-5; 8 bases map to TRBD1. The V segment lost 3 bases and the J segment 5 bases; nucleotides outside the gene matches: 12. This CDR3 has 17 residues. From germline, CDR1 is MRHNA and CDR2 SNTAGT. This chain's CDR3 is CASSESRTGRSDQPQHF. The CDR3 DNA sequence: TGTGCCAGCAGTGAATCCAGGACAGGGAGATCGGATCAGCCCCAGCATTTT.

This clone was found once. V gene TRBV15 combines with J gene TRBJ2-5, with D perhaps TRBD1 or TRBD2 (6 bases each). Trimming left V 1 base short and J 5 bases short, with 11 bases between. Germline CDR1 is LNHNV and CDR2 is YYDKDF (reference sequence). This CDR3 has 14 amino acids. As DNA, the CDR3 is TGTGCCACCAGCAGAGGAGGGGGGCGGGAGACCCAGTACTTC. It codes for CATSRGGGRETQYF.

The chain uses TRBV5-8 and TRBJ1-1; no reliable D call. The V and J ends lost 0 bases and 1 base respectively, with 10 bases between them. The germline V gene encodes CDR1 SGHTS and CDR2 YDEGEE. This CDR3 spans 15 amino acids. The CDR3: CASSLAGRRNTEAFF. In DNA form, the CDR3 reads TGTGCCAGCAGCTTGGCCGGCAGGAGGAACACTGAAGCTTTCTTT.

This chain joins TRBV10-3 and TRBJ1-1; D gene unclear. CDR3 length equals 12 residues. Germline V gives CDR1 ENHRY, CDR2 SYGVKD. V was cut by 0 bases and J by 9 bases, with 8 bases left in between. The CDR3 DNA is TGTGCCATCAGTGAGTCGAGTTTTCAAGCTTTCTTT. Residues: CAISESSFQAFF.

CDR3 sequence reads: CASIPGQASYEQYF. In DNA form, the CDR3 reads TGTGCCAGCATTCCGGGACAGGCATCCTACGAGCAGTACTTC. The rearrangement uses TRBV6-1 and TRBJ2-7; 8 nucleotides align to TRBD1. CDR1 is MNHNS and CDR2 is SASEGT in the germline V gene. Trimming removed 7 bases from V and 1 base from J; junction bases left unmatched: 6. The CDR3 spans 14 residues.

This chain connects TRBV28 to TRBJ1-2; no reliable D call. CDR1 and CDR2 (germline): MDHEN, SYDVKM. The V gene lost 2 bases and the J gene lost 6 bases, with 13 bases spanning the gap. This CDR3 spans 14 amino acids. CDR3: CASSLVQRSNGYTF. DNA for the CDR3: TGTGCCAGCAGTTTAGTACAACGAAGTAATGGCTACACCTTC.

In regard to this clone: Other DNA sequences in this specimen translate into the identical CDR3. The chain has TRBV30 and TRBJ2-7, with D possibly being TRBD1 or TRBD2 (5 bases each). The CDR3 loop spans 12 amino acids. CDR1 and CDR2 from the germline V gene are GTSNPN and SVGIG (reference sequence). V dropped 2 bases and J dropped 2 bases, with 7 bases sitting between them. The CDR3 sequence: CAWSRGPYEQYF. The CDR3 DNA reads TGTGCCTGGAGTAGGGGACCCTACGAGCAGTACTTC.

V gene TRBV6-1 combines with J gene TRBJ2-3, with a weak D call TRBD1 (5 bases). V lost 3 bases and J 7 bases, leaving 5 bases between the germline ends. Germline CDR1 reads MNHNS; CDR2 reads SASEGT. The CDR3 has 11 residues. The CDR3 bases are TGTGCCAGCAGTGAGGGGCATACGCAGTATTTT. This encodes CASSEGHTQYF.

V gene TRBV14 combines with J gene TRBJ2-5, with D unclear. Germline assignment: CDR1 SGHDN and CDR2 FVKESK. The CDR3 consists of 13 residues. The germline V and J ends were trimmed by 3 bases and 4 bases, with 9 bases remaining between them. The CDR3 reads CASSHRIRETQYF. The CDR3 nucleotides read TGTGCCAGCAGCCATAGGATCCGAGAGACCCAGTACTTC. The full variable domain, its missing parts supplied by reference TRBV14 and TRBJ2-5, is EAGVTQFPSHSVIEKGQTVTLRCDPISGHDNLYWYRRVMGKEIKFLLHFVKESKQDESGMPNNRFLAERTGGTYSTLKVQPAELEDSGVYFCASSHRIRETQYFGPGTRLLVL.

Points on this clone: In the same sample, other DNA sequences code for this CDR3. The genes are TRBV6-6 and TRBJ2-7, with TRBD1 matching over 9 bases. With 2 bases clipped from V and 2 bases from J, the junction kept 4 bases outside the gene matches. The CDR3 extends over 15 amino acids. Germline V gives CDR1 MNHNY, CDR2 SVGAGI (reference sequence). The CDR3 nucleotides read TGTGCCAGCAGTTACCCGGGACAGGGAGCCTACGAGCAGTACTTC. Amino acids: CASSYPGQGAYEQYF.

The CDR3 sequence: CASSPGEGYGYTF. In nucleotides, the CDR3 is TGTGCCAGCAGCCCCGGGGAGGGCTATGGCTACACCTTC. The J gene is TRBJ1-2, the V gene TRBV7-3; D call uncertain. The CDR3 contains 13 residues. Between the trimmed V and J ends, which lost 5 bases and 4 bases, there was a span of 11 bases. Germline values: CDR1 SGHTA, CDR2 FQGTGA. The complete variable domain, with remaining parts taken from reference TRBV7-3 and TRBJ1-2, reads GAGVSQTPSNKVTEKGKYVELRCDPISGHTALYWYRQSLGQGPEFLIYFQGTGAADDSGLPNDRFFAVRPEGSVSTLKIQRTERGDSAVYLCASSPGEGYGYTFGSGTRLTVV.

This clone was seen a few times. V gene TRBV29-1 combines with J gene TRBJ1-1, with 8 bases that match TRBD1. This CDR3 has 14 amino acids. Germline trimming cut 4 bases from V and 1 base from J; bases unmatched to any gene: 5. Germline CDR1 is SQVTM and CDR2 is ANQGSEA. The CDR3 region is CSVVPGTGNTEAFF. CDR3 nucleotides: TGCAGCGTTGTCCCCGGGACAGGGAACACTGAAGCTTTCTTT.

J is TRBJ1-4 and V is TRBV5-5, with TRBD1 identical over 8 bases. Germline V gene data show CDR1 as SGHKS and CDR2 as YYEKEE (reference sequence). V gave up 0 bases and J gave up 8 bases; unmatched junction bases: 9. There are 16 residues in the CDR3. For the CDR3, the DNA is TGTGCCAGCAGCTTGGGACAGGGGTCCGGGAACGAAAAACTGTTTTTT. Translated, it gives CASSLGQGSGNEKLFF. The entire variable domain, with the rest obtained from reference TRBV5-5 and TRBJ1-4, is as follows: DAGVTQSPTHLIKTRGQQVTLRCSPISGHKSVSWYQQVLGQGPQFIFQYYEKEERGRGNFPDRFSARQFPNYSSELNVNALLLGDSALYLCASSLGQGSGNEKLFFGSGTQLSVL.

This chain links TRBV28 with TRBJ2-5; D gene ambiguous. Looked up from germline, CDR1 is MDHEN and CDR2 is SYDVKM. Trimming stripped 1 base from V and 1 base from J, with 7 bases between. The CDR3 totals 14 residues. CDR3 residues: CASSLSPAQETQYF. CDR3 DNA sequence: TGTGCCAGCAGTTTATCGCCAGCCCAAGAGACCCAGTACTTC.

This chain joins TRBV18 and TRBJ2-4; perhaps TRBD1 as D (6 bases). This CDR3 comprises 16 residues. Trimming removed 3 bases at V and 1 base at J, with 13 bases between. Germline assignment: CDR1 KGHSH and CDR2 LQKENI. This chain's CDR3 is CASSPLPGQAKNIQYF. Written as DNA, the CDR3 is TGTGCCAGCTCACCTCTACCCGGACAGGCCAAAAACATTCAGTACTTC.

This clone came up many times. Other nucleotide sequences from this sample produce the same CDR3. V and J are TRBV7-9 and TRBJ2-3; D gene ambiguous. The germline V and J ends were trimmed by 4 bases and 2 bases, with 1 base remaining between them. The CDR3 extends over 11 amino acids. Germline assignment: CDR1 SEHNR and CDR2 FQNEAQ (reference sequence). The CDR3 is CASSSTDTQYF. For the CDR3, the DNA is TGTGCCAGCAGCTCCACAGATACGCAGTATTTT.

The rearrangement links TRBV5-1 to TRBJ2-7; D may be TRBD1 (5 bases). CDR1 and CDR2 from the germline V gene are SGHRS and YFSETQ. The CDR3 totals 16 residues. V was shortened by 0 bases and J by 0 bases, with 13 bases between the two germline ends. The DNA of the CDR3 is TGCGCCAGCAGCTTGGATGGCAGGGCAAGCTCCTACGAGCAGTACTTC. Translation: CASSLDGRASSYEQYF.

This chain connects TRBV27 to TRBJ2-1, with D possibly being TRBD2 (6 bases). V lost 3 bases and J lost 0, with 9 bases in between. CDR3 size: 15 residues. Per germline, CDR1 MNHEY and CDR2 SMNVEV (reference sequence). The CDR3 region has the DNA TGTGCCAGCAGTTTTGGGGGACTCTCCTACAATGAGCAGTTCTTC. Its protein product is CASSFGGLSYNEQFF.

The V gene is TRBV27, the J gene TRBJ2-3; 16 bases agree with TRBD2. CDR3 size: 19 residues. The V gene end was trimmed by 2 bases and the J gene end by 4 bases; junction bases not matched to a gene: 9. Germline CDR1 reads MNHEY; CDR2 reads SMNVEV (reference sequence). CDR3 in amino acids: CASSLVGLAGGPRSDTQYF. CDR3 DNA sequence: TGTGCCAGCAGTTTAGTGGGACTAGCGGGAGGGCCACGATCAGATACGCAGTATTTT.

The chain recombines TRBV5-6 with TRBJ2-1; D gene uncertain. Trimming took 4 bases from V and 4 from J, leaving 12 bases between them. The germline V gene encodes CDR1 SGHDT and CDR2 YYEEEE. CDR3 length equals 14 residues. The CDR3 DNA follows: TGTGCCAGCAGCGGAACTGGCCCATACAATGAGCAGTTCTTC. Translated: CASSGTGPYNEQFF.